Sequencing of this T cell receptor (beta chain) was carried out in a study of breast tumors, draining lymph nodes, adjacent tissues. TCRdb analysed the multiplex PCR reads with MiXCR anew, one entry per CDR3 protein. The repertoire holds 150,000 to 200,000 distinct CDR3 sequences, approximately 33% seen once, with roughly 4.5% in the top ten. Breast cancer patients provided tissue from their axillary draining lymph nodes. Study outcomes and limitations: Tumor and nontumor repertoires were significantly more similar in luminal-like than in basal-like breast cancer.

Looked up from germline, CDR1 is SGHNT and CDR2 is YENEEA. The CDR3 has 15 amino acids. In this sample, this clonotype turned up a few times. The antigen is unknown. A read error may be the cause here, since a much bigger clone is one base away. This clonotype was obtained from a female donor with breast cancer. Some clones in this sample may be carry-over from other donors' samples. Sequencing was carried out using axillary lymph node tissue. The V call is TRBV11-3, the J call TRBJ2-2; 10 bases map to TRBD2. The CDR3 loop reads CASGNSGGNTGELSF. In DNA, the CDR3 is TGTGCCAGCGGAAATAGCGGGGGGAACACCGGGGAGCTGTCTTTT.